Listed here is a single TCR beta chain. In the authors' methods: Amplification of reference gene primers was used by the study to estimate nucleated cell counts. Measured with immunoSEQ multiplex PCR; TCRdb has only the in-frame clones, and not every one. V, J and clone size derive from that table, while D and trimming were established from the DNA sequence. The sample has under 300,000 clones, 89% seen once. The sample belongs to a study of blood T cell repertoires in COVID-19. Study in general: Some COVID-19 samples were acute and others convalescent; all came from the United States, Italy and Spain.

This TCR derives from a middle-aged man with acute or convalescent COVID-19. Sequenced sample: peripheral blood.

DNA for the CDR3: TGTGCCTGGAGTCCCTCGGGAGATACGCAGTATTTT. This sequence encodes CAWSPSGDTQYF. The rearrangement joins TRBV30 to TRBJ2-3; no clear D. The CDR3 has 12 residues. Between the trimmed V and J ends, which lost 2 bases and 5 bases, there was a span of 8 bases. Per germline, CDR1 GTSNPN and CDR2 SVGIG (reference sequence).